The 2 T cell receptor beta chains below all came from one sample that was sequenced in a study of blood T cells in healthy people across ages. A second about 6 to 12 cycle PCR used barcoded and J-beta primers. TCRdb ran MiXCR on the 5' RACE reads and lists one entry per CDR3 protein. In the table there are some 900,000 distinct CDR3 sequences, roughly 50% of which are singletons. The sequencing input was blood. These receptors all stem from a man in his thirties or forties in good health.

This clonotype was observed at least ten times. The rearrangement uses TRBV30 and TRBJ2-4; no definite D call. Trimming stripped 5 bases from V and 0 bases from J, with 17 bases between. Germline V gene data show CDR1 as GTSNPN and CDR2 as SVGIG (reference sequence). The CDR3 is made up of 16 amino acids. CDR3 sequence reads: CAWRQFSKLAKNIQYF. CDR3 nucleotides: TGTGCCTGGCGTCAATTCAGTAAGCTAGCCAAAAACATTCAGTACTTC.

The chain recombines TRBV7-2 with TRBJ1-5; no definite D call. The CDR3 extends over 15 amino acids. Germline V gene lookup returns CDR1 SGHTA and CDR2 FQGNSA. Trimming took off 7 bases at V and 2 bases at J, with 15 bases between the two ends. The CDR3 loop reads CASNPLGSGNQPQHF. CDR3 coding DNA: TGTGCCAGCAACCCCTTGGGGTCGGGCAATCAGCCCCAGCATTTT.